The present T cell receptor (beta chain) was sequenced within a study of T-cell reconstitution after alpha-beta-depleted transplantation in children. Study-level points and caveats: One year after transplant, T-cell counts and diversity came mostly from newly produced T cells.

The authors prepared the TCRbeta library with unique molecular identifiers. Each CDR3 protein gets one entry after TCRdb re-called the PCR reads with MiXCR. The repertoire holds approximately 520,000 distinct CDR3 sequences, approximately 10% seen once, with about 14% in the top ten. This clonotype was detected a few times. Its matching antigen is unknown. From germline, CDR1 is SGHVS and CDR2 FNYEAQ. This CDR3 has 18 amino acids. J gave up 3 bases and V 1 base, and 9 bases lay outside the gene matches. The chain links TRBV7-6 to TRBJ2-1; 10 bases fit TRBD2. The source material was PBMCs, mostly from graft donor cells, sampled 180 days after TCRalphabeta/CD19-depleted stem cell transplant. This TCR was sampled from a female patient aged 2-15 years who had a stem cell transplant for aplastic anemia, so the T cells may come from the graft donor. The CDR3 coding sequence is TGTGCCAGCAGCTTAGAGTCGGGTGGGACTAGCGACTACAATGAGCAGTTCTTC. Translating it yields CASSLESGGTSDYNEQFF.